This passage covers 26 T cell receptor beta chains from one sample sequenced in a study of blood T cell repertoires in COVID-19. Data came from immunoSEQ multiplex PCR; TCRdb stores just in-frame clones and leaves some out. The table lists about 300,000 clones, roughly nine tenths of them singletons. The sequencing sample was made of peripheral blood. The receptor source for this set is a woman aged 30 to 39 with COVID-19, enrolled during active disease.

The CDR3 DNA is TGTGCCTGGAGAAGGGGGGGGGTATGGAATCAGCCCCAGCATTTT. This encodes CAWRRGGVWNQPQHF. V usage is TRBV30 and J usage is TRBJ1-5; perhaps TRBD1 as D (6 bases). The ends were cut back, 3 bases at V and 4 bases at J, with 16 bases in the middle. Per germline, CDR1 GTSNPN and CDR2 SVGIG (reference sequence). This CDR3 region has 15 residues.

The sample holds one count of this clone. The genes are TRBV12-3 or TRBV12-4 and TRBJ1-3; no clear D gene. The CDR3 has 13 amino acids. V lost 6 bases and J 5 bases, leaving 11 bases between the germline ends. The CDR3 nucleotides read TGTGCCAGCAGCTCCGCCCTACGAAACACCATATATTTT. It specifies CASSSALRNTIYF.

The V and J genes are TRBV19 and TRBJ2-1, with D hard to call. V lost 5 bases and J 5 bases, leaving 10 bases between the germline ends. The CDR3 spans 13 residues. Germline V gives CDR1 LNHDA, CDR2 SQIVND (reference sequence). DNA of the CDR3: TGTGCCAGTAGTGTGGCTGCCAACAATGAGCAGTTCTTC. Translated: CASSVAANNEQFF.

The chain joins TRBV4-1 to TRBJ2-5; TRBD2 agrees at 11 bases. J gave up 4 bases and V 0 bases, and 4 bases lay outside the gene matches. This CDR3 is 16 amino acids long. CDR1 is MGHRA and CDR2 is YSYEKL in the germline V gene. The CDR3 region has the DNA TGCGCCAGCAGCCAAGATGGGCTAGCGGGAGGAGAGACCCAGTACTTC. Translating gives CASSQDGLAGGETQYF.

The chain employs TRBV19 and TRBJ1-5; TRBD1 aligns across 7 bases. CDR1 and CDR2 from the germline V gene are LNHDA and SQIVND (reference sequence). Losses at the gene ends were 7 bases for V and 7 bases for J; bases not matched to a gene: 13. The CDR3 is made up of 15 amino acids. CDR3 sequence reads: CASTLTGTSNQPQHF. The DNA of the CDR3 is TGTGCCAGTACCCTGACAGGGACGTCCAACCAGCCCCAGCATTTT.

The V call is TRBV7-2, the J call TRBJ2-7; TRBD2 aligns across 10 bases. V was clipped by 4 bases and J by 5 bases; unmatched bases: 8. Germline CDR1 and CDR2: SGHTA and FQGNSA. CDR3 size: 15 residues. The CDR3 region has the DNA TGTGCCAGCAGCTACCGGACTAGCGGATATCACGAGCAGTACTTC. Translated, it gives CASSYRTSGYHEQYF.

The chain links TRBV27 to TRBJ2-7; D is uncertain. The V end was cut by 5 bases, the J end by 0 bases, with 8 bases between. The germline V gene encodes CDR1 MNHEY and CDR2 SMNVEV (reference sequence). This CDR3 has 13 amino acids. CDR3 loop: CASSPYSSYEQYF. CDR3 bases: TGTGCCAGCAGTCCCTATAGCTCCTACGAGCAGTACTTC.

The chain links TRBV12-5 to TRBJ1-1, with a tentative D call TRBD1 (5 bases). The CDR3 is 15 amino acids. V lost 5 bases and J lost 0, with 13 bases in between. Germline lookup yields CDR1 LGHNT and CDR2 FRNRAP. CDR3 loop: CASGRGGMMNTEAFF. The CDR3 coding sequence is TGTGCTAGTGGTCGGGGGGGTATGATGAACACTGAAGCTTTCTTT.

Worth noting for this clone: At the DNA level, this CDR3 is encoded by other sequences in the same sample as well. CDR3 in amino acids: CASRAGNTEAFF. CDR3 nucleotides: TGTGCCAGCCGCGCGGGTAACACTGAAGCTTTCTTT. V and J are TRBV19 and TRBJ1-1; no clear D gene. This CDR3 is 12 amino acids long. The germline gives CDR1 LNHDA, CDR2 SQIVND (reference sequence). V was cut by 9 bases and J by 2 bases, with 10 bases left in between.

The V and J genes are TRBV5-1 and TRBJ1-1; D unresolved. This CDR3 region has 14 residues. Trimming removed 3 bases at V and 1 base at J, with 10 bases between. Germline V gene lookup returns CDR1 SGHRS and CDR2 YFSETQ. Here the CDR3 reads CASSSLTGNTEAFF. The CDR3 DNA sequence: TGCGCCAGCAGCTCCTTGACGGGGAACACTGAAGCTTTCTTT.

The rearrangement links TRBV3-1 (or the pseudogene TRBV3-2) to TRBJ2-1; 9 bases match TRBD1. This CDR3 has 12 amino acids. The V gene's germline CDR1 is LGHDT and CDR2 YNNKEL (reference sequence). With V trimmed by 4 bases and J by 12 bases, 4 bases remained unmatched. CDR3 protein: CASSPLDRGQFF. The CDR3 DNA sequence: TGTGCCAGCAGCCCCTTGGACAGGGGGCAGTTCTTC.

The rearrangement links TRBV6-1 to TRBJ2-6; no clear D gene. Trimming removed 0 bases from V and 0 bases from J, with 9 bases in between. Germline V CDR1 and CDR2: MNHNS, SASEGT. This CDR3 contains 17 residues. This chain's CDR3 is CASSEAIWSSGANVLTF. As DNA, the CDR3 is TGTGCCAGCAGTGAAGCGATCTGGAGCTCTGGGGCCAACGTCCTGACTTTC.

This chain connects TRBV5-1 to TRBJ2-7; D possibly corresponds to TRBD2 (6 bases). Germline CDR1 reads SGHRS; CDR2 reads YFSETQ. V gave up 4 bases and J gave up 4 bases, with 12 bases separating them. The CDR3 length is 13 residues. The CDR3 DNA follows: TGCGCCAGCAGCGTTAGCGGTATATACGAGCAGTACTTC. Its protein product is CASSVSGIYEQYF. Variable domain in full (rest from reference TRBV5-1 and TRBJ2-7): KAGVTQTPRYLIKTRGQQVTLSCSPISGHRSVSWYQQTPGQGLQFLFEYFSETQRNKGNFPGRFSGRQFSNSRSEMNVSTLELGDSALYLCASSVSGIYEQYFGPGTRLTVT.

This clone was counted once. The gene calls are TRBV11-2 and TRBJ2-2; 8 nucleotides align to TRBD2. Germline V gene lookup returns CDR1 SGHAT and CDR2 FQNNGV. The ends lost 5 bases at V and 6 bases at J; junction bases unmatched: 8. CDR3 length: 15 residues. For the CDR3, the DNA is TGTGCCAGCAGCCCACGGACTAGCAAGGCCGGGGAGCTGTTTTTT. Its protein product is CASSPRTSKAGELFF. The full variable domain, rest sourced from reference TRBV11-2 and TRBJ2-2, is EAGVAQSPRYKIIEKRQSVAFWCNPISGHATLYWYQQILGQGPKLLIQFQNNGVVDDSQLPKDRFSAERLKGVDSTLKIQPAKLEDSAVYLCASSPRTSKAGELFFGEGSRLTVL.

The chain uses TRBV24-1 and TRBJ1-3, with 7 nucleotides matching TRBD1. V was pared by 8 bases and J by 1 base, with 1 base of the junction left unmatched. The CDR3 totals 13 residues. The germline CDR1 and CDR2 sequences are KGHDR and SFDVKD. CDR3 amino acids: CATMDRSGNTIYF. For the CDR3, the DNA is TGTGCCACCATGGACAGGTCTGGAAACACCATATATTTT.

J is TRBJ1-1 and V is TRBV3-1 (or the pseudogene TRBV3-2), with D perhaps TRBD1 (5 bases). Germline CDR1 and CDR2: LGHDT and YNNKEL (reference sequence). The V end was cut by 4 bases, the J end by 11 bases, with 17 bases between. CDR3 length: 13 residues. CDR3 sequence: CASSPAGILAAFF. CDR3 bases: TGTGCCAGCAGCCCGGCAGGGATCCTTGCTGCTTTCTTT.

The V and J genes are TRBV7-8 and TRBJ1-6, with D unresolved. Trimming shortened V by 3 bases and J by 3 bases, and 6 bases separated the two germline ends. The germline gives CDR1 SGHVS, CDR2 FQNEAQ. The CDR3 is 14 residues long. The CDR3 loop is CASSFADYNSPLHF. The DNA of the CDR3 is TGTGCCAGCAGCTTCGCGGACTATAATTCACCCCTCCACTTT.

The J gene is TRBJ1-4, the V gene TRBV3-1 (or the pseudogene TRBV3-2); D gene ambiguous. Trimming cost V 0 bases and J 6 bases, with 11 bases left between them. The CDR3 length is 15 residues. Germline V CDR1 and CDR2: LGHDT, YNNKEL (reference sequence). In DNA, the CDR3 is TGTGCCAGCAGCCAAGATTGGGCAGAACATGAAAAACTGTTTTTT. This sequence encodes CASSQDWAEHEKLFF.

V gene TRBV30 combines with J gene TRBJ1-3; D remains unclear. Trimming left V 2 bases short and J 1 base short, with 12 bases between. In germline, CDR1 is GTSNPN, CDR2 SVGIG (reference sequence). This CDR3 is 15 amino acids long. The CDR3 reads CAWSPGSFSGNTIYF. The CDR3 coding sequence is TGTGCCTGGAGTCCCGGGAGCTTTTCTGGAAACACCATATATTTT. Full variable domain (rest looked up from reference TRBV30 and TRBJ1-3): SQTIHQWPATLVQPVGSPLSLECTVEGTSNPNLYWYRQAAGRGLQLLFYSVGIGQISSEVPQNLSASRPQDRQFILSSKKLLLSDSGFYLCAWSPGSFSGNTIYFGEGSWLTVV.

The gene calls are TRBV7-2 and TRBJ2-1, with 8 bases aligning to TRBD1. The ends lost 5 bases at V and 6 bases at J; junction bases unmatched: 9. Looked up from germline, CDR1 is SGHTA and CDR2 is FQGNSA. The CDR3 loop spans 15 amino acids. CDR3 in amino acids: CASSLRTGKGNEQFF. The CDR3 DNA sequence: TGTGCCAGCAGCCTTAGGACAGGGAAGGGCAATGAGCAGTTCTTC. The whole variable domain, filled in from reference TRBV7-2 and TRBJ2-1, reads GAGVSQSPSNKVTEKGKDVELRCDPISGHTALYWYRQSLGQGLEFLIYFQGNSAPDKSGLPSDRFSAERTGGSVSTLTIQRTQQEDSAVYLCASSLRTGKGNEQFFGPGTRLTVL.

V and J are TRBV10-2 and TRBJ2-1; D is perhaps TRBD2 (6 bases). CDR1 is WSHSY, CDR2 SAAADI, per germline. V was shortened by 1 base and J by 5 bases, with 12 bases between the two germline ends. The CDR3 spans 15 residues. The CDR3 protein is CASSEWDSSNNEQFF. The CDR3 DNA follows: TGCGCCAGCAGTGAGTGGGACTCATCCAACAATGAGCAGTTCTTC.

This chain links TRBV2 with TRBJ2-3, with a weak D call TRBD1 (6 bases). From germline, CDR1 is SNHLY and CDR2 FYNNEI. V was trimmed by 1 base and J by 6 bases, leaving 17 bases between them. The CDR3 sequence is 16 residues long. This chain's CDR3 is CASSEVTGQQTDTQYF. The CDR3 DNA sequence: TGTGCCAGCAGTGAAGTCACAGGGCAGCAGACGGATACGCAGTATTTT. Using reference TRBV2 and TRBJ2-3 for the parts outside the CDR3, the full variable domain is EPEVTQTPSHQVTQMGQEVILRCVPISNHLYFYWYRQILGQKVEFLVSFYNNEISEKSEIFDDQFSVERPDGSNFTLKIRSTKLEDSAMYFCASSEVTGQQTDTQYFGPGTRLTVL.

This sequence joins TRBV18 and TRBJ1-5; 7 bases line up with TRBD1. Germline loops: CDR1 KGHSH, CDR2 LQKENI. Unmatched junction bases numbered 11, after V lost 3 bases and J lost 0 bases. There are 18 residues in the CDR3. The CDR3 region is CASSPRPGTDTSNQPQHF. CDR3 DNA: TGTGCCAGCTCACCTCGACCAGGGACAGATACTAGCAATCAGCCCCAGCATTTT.

The CDR3 sequence is CASSLRRGQGGLAGHQETQYF. Written as DNA, the CDR3 is TGTGCCAGCAGCTTAAGGAGGGGACAGGGAGGACTAGCGGGCCATCAAGAGACCCAGTACTTC. The chain employs TRBV7-6 and TRBJ2-5, with 11 bases fitting TRBD2. The germline gives CDR1 SGHVS, CDR2 FNYEAQ. The CDR3 spans 21 residues. The trim removed 2 bases at V and 2 bases at J, leaving 19 bases unmatched.

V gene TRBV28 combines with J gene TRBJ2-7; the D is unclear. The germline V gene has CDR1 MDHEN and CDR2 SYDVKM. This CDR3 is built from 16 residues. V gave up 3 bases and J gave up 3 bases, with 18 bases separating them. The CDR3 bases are TGTGCCAGCAGTTTGGAGCCTGGAAGGATCGGCTACGAGCAGTACTTC. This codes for CASSLEPGRIGYEQYF.

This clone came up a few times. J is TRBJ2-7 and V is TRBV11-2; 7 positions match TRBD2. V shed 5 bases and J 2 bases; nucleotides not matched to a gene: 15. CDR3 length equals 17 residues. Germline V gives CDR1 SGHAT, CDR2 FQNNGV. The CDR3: CASSPDRWEGLTYEQYF. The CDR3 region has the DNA TGTGCCAGCAGCCCGGATCGATGGGAGGGACTTACCTACGAGCAGTACTTC.